The clone carrying this T cell receptor (beta chain) was counted only a few times. The antigen is not known. This record belongs to a study of T cell repertoires in cytomegalovirus infection. Study in general: The authors relied on CMV epitopes, both recently identified HLA-C-restricted and well-studied HLA-B-restricted. It can be stated that public TCR beta signatures indicated CMV infection as well as a matching HLA type.

Trimming cost V 2 bases and J 4 bases; bases outside gene matches: 4. This CDR3 is built from 16 residues. Per germline, CDR1 MNHEY and CDR2 SMNVEV (reference sequence). TCRdb fed the reads into MiXCR, producing one record per CDR3 protein. The sample carries approximately 770,000 distinct CDR3 sequences, about 28% recorded once. This receptor was obtained from a human donor in good health (CMV status not recorded). Some clones in this sample may be carry-over from other donors' samples. This specimen was cultured CD8+ T cells from PBMCs, taken from culture after CMV antigen stimulation. The J gene is TRBJ2-5, the V gene TRBV27, with 13 bases that match TRBD2. DNA of the CDR3: TGTGCCAGCAGTTTAACTAGCGGGGGGGATGGAGAGACCCAGTACTTC. Amino acids: CASSLTSGGDGETQYF.